One sample yielded the 6 T cell receptor beta chains listed below, sequenced in a study of a mutant IDH1 vaccine in newly diagnosed glioma (dated by TCRdb to about 2021). Reading the label with the study, this specimen's time point is: baseline, week 1 (first vaccination visit). The sample's treatment or condition label, decoded: pre-vaccination baseline after standard-of-care therapy. Library prep was done by the immunoSEQ multiplex PCR assay. TCRdb re-hosts the immuneACCESS table, in-frame sequences only. Its copies lack some clones; in the studies checked, an unresolved V gene accounts for under half of them, and the cause for the rest is not known. The sample table holds approximately 100,000 clones, of which around nine tenths were seen once. The ten largest clones add up to less than 0.65% of the sample. The specimen was PBMCs, collected from a glioma patient treated with radiotherapy, temozolomide or both. Every receptor here comes from a woman in her 50s with glioma.

The V and J genes are TRBV5-1 and TRBJ2-1; the match to TRBD2 covers 8 bases. The CDR3 sequence is 16 residues long. V shed 4 bases and J 0 bases; nucleotides not matched to a gene: 6. Per the germline V gene, CDR1 is SGHRS and CDR2 is YFSETQ. The CDR3 spells CASSGAGGLSYNEQFF. CDR3 bases: TGCGCCAGCAGCGGGGCGGGAGGCCTCTCCTACAATGAGCAGTTCTTC.

The chain uses TRBV11-3 and TRBJ2-1; no clear D. Between the trimmed V and J ends, which lost 1 base and 0 bases, there was a span of 4 bases. Looked up from germline, CDR1 is SGHNT and CDR2 is YENEEA. This CDR3 region has 14 residues. The CDR3 DNA reads as TGTGCCAGCAGCTTAGCTGACTCCTACAATGAGCAGTTCTTC. It yields the protein CASSLADSYNEQFF.

CDR3 sequence reads: CASNPGSLNTGELFF. The CDR3 nucleotides are TGTGCCAGTAACCCAGGCAGCCTGAACACCGGGGAGCTGTTTTTT. This chain joins TRBV19 and TRBJ2-2; D unresolved. Germline V lookup: CDR1 LNHDA, CDR2 SQIVND (reference sequence). V was shortened by 7 bases and J by 1 base, with 13 bases between the two germline ends. This CDR3 spans 15 amino acids. The whole variable domain, remainder taken from reference TRBV19 and TRBJ2-2, is DGGITQSPKYLFRKEGQNVTLSCEQNLNHDAMYWYRQDPGQGLRLIYYSQIVNDFQKGDIAEGYSVSREKKESFPLTVTSAQKNPTAFYLCASNPGSLNTGELFFGEGSRLTVL.

The rearrangement uses TRBV2 and TRBJ2-5; D is uncertain. With 5 bases removed from V and 5 bases from J, the gap between germline ends came to 9 bases. This CDR3 has 12 residues. Germline lookup yields CDR1 SNHLY and CDR2 FYNNEI. CDR3 sequence reads: CASSSPSETQYF. The CDR3 DNA reads TGTGCCAGCAGTAGTCCAAGCGAGACCCAGTACTTC.

The chain links TRBV25-1 to TRBJ2-3; TRBD1 aligns across 9 bases. This CDR3 contains 18 residues. The ends lost 3 bases at V and 1 base at J; junction bases unmatched: 11. Germline CDR1 and CDR2: MGHDK and SYGVNS. CDR3 coding DNA: TGTGCCAGCAGTGATCTAAGGGGACAGGGACCCGGCACAGATACGCAGTATTTT. It is translated as CASSDLRGQGPGTDTQYF.

The chain combines TRBV5-1 with TRBJ2-7; 7 bases align to TRBD2. This CDR3 region has 12 residues. The germline V gene has CDR1 SGHRS and CDR2 YFSETQ. Trimming removed 4 bases from V and 5 bases from J; junction bases left unmatched: 3. CDR3 region: CASSGAGDEQYF. CDR3 nucleotides: TGCGCCAGCAGCGGCGCGGGAGACGAGCAGTACTTC.